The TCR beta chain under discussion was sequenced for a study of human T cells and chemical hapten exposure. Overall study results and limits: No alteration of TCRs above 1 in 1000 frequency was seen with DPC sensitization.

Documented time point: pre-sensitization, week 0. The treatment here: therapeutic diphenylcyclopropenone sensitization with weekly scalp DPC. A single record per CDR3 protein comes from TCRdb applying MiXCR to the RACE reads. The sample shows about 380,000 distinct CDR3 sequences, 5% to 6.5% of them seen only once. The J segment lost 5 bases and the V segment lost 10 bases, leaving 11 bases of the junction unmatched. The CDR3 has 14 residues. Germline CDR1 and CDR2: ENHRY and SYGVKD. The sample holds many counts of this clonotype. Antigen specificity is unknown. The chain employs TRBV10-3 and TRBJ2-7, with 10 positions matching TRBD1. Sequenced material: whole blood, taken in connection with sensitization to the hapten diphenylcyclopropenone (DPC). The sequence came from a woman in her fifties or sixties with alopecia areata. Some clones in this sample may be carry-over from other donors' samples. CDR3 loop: CASATGQGLDEQYF. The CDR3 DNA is TGTGCCAGCGCTACGGGACAGGGGTTGGACGAGCAGTACTTC.